This T cell receptor beta chain was retrieved from a study of blood T cell repertoires in COVID-19. Study as a whole: Acute-phase and convalescent COVID-19 samples originated in the United States, Italy and Spain.

Libraries were prepared by immunoSEQ multiplex PCR; TCRdb keeps only in-frame clonotypes and omits some of them. The sample consists of around 200,000 clones, around 84% of them appearing once. CDR1 LNHDA and CDR2 SQIVND come from the germline V gene (reference sequence). There are 14 residues in the CDR3. V shed 6 bases and J shed 6 bases, with 15 bases lying between them. This chain connects TRBV19 to TRBJ2-1; perhaps TRBD2 as D (5 bases). The receptor was derived from a woman older than 75 with acute or convalescent COVID-19. Source material: peripheral blood. The CDR3: CASRTTQVFNEQFF. CDR3 in DNA: TGTGCCAGTAGGACTACCCAGGTCTTCAATGAGCAGTTCTTC.